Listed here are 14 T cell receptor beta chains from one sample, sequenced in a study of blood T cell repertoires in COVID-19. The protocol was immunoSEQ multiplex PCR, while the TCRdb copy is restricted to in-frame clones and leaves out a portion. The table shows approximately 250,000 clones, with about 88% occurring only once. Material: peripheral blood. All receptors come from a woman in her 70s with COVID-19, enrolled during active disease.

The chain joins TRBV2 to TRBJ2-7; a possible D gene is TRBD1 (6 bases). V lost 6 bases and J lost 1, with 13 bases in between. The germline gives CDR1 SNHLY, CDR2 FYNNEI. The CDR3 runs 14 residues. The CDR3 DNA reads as TGTGCCAGCAGCCGGGACATCGAGTCCTACGAGCAGTACTTC. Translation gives CASSRDIESYEQYF.

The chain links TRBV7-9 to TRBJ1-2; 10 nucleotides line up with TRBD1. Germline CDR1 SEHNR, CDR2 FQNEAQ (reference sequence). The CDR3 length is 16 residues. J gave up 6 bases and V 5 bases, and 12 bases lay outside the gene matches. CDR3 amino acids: CASSLSPTGGGDGYTF. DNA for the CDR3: TGTGCCAGCAGCCTATCACCGACAGGGGGCGGAGATGGCTACACCTTC.

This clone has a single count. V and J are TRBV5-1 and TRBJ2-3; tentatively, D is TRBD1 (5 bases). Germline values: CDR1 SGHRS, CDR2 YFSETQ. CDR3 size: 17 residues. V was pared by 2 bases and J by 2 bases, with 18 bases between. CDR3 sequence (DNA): TGCGCCAGCAGCTTAATTAAGGGGCCCTCCCTCACAGATACGCAGTATTTT. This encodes CASSLIKGPSLTDTQYF.

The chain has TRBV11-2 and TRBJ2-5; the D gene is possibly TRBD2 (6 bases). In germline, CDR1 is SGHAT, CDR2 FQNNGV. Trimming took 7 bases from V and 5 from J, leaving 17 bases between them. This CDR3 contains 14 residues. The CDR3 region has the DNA TGTGCCAGCACCGATCCCCGGGACTTTGAGACCCAGTACTTC. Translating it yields CASTDPRDFETQYF.

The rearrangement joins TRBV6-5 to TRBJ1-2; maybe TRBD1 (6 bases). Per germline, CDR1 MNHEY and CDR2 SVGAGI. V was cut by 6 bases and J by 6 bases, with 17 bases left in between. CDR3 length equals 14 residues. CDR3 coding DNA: TGTGCCAGCAGGGGAAGGGGGGGTCAAAATGGCTACACCTTC. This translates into CASRGRGGQNGYTF.

The CDR3 DNA reads as TGTGCCAGCACCTCTATACTGACAGTTTCCACAGATACGCAGTATTTT. Its translation is CASTSILTVSTDTQYF. This rearrangement joins TRBV5-6 to TRBJ2-3; possible D gene TRBD1, 5 bases. CDR3 length: 16 amino acids. The V end was cut by 6 bases, the J end by 2 bases, with 19 bases between. Germline CDR1 is SGHDT and CDR2 is YYEEEE.

The CDR3 sequence is CASSQDRAGVPLYGYTF. The CDR3 nucleotides read TGCGCCAGCAGCCAAGATCGGGCAGGGGTGCCCCTTTATGGCTACACCTTC. This chain uses TRBV4-3 with TRBJ1-2; weak D call: TRBD1 (6 bases). V lost 0 bases, J lost 5 bases, and 19 bases lay in between. The length of the CDR3 is 17 residues. CDR1 and CDR2 (germline): LGHNA, YSLEER.

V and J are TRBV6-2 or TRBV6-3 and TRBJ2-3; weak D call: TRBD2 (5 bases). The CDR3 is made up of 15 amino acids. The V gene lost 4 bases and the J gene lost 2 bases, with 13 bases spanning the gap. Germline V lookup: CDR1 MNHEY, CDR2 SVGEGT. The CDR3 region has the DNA TGTGCCAGCAGTTCCCTTTCGGGGAACACAGATACGCAGTATTTT. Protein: CASSSLSGNTDTQYF.

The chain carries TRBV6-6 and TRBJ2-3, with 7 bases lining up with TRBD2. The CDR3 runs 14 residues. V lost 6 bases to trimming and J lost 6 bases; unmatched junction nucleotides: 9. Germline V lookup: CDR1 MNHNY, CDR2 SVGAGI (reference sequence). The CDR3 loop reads CASRRGSRGDTQYF. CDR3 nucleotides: TGTGCCAGCAGGCGGGGGTCGAGAGGGGATACGCAGTATTTT.

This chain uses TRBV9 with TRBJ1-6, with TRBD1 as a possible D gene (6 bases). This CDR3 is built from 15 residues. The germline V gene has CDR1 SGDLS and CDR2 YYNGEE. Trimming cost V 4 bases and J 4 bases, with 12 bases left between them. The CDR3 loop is CASSPRGGYNSPLHF. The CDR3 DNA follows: TGTGCCAGCAGCCCTAGGGGGGGGTATAATTCACCCCTCCACTTT.

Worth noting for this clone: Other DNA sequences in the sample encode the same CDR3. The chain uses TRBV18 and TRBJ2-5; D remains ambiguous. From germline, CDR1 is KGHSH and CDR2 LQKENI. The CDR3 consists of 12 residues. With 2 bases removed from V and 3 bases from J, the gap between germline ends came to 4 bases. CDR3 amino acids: CASSPSEETQYF. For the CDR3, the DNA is TGTGCCAGCTCACCATCCGAAGAGACCCAGTACTTC.

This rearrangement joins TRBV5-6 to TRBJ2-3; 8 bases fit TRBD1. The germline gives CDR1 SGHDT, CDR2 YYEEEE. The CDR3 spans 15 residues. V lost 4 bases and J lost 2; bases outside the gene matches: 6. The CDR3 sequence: CASSLTGGITDTQYF. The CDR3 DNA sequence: TGTGCCAGCAGCCTCACAGGGGGGATCACAGATACGCAGTATTTT.

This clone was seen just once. CDR3 coding DNA: TGCGCCAGCAGCTTGTCAGGGGAAAATTCACCCCTCCACTTT. Translated: CASSLSGENSPLHF. The rearrangement links TRBV5-1 to TRBJ1-6; weak D call: TRBD1 (6 bases). The CDR3 contains 14 residues. The germline gives CDR1 SGHRS, CDR2 YFSETQ. Trimming removed 1 base at V and 7 bases at J, with 9 bases between.

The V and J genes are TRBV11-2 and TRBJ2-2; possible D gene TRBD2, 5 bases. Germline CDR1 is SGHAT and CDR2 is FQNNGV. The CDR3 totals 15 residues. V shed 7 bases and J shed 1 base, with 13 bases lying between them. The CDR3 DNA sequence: TGTGCCAGCACCAACGTCGGAGGGAACACCGGGGAGCTGTTTTTT. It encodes CASTNVGGNTGELFF.